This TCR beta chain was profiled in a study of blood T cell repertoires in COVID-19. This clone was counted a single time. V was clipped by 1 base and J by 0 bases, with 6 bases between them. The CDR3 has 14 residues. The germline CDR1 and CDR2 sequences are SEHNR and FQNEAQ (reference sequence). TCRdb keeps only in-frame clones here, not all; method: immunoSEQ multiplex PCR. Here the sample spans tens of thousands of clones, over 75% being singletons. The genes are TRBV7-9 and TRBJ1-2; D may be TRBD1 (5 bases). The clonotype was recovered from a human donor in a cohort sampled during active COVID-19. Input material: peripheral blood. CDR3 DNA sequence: TGTGCCAGCAGCTTAGGGGGGGCTAACTATGGCTACACCTTC. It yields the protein CASSLGGANYGYTF.